This T cell receptor beta chain is drawn from a study of cytomegalovirus exposure and HLA in healthy donors. It was the roughly 130-subject validation cohort, separate from the roughly 700-subject first cohort, to which the donors belonged. Data came from immunoSEQ multiplex PCR; TCRdb stores just in-frame clones and leaves some out. The sample carries under 150,000 clones, around nine tenths recorded once. Trimming shortened V by 0 bases and J by 8 bases, and 21 bases separated the two germline ends. The CDR3 has 17 amino acids. Germline V CDR1 and CDR2: SGHRS, YFSETQ. This receptor was taken from a man aged 18 to 30 in good health and CMV-seropositive. The rearrangement uses TRBV5-1 and TRBJ2-1, with D possibly matching TRBD2 (5 bases). Material for sequencing was PBMCs. The chain's CDR3 is CASSLGRRTLPIDEQFF. The CDR3 nucleotides are TGCGCCAGCAGCTTGGGTCGGCGGACTCTTCCAATCGATGAGCAGTTCTTC.